The rows below give T cell receptor beta chains drawn from one sample of a study of a mutant IDH1 vaccine in newly diagnosed glioma. TCRdb's table, derived via immunoSEQ multiplex PCR, lists solely in-frame clones and lacks some. The sample lists about 40,000 clones; 90% to 95% were seen once. The antigens of these receptors remain unknown. Sequences were derived from PBMCs, sampled from a glioma patient whose treatment included an IDH1 peptide vaccine. The receptors here all came from a man aged 45-65 years with glioma. Each CDR3 is given with its conserved first and last residue. A D gene is named only where the DNA matches it firmly. A row's size may be missing; if present it is once, few, many or a size class.

CDR3	DNA	D	size	V	J
CASSLVGGAPTDTQYF	TGTGCCAGCAGCTTAGTAGGGGGGGCCCCCACAGATACGCAGTATTTT	-	-	TRBV7-8	TRBJ2-3
CASSLAAGYEQYF	TGTGCCAGCAGCTTAGCGGCCGGATACGAGCAGTACTTC	-	-	TRBV11-2	TRBJ2-7
CASSSQGFNGYTEAFF	TGTGCCAGCTCATCGCAGGGGTTTAATGGGTATACTGAAGCTTTCTTT	-	-	TRBV18	TRBJ1-1
CASSIVGRELFF	TGTGCCAGTAGTATAGTTGGCCGGGAGCTGTTTTTT	-	-	TRBV19	TRBJ2-2
CASSPRTDSGNTIYF	TGTGCCAGCAGCCCACGGACAGACTCTGGAAACACCATATATTTT	-	-	TRBV9	TRBJ1-3
CASSQEGDTNTDTQYF	TGCGCCAGCAGCCAAGAGGGGGACACTAACACAGATACGCAGTATTTT	-	-	TRBV4-3	TRBJ2-3
CARPGQGPYEQYF	TGTGCCAGGCCGGGACAGGGGCCATACGAGCAGTACTTC	TRBD1	-	TRBV11-3	TRBJ2-7
CASSSLRQYF	TGTGCCAGCAGCTCTCTAAGGCAGTACTTC	-	-	TRBV11-2	TRBJ2-7
CASSGSSGGVNEQFF	TGTGCCAGCAGTGGTAGTAGCGGGGGGGTGAATGAGCAGTTCTTC	TRBD2	-	TRBV6-4	TRBJ2-1
CAIKVGGQETQYF	TGTGCCATCAAGGTCGGAGGCCAAGAGACCCAGTACTTC	-	-	TRBV6-6	TRBJ2-5
CASSTLAGGAGELFF	TGTGCCAGCAGTACACTAGCGGGGGGGGCCGGGGAGCTGTTTTTT	TRBD2	-	TRBV27	TRBJ2-2
CASSGQSNTEAFF	TGTGCCAGCAGTGGACAGTCAAACACTGAAGCTTTCTTT	-	-	TRBV2	TRBJ1-1
CASSLQASGSIYEQYF	TGTGCCAGCAGTTTACAGGCTAGCGGGAGTATCTACGAGCAGTACTTC	TRBD2	-	TRBV27	TRBJ2-7
CASSLRRGWGLAGGTDTQYF	TGTGCCAGCAGCTTGAGAAGGGGATGGGGACTAGCGGGGGGCACAGATACGCAGTATTTT	TRBD2	-	TRBV5-8	TRBJ2-3
CASSFGTADNSPLHF	TGTGCCAGCAGCTTTGGGACGGCAGATAATTCACCCCTCCACTTT	-	-	TRBV5-4	TRBJ1-6
CASSRTGNTDTQYF	TGTGCCAGCAGCCGAACTGGGAATACAGATACGCAGTATTTT	-	-	TRBV6-5	TRBJ2-3
CASSLGGYGNTIYF	TGTGCCAGCAGTCTAGGGGGCTATGGAAACACCATATATTTT	TRBD1	-	TRBV6-5	TRBJ1-3
CASSLGPQGNTDTQYF	TGTGCCAGCAGCTTAGGTCCCCAGGGGAACACAGATACGCAGTATTTT	-	-	TRBV7-6	TRBJ2-3
CASTRGLNEQFF	TGTGCCAGCACCAGGGGACTAAATGAGCAGTTCTTC	-	-	TRBV28	TRBJ2-1
CASSQGQGPNTEAFF	TGTGCCAGCAGCCAAGGACAGGGCCCGAACACTGAAGCTTTCTTT	TRBD1	-	TRBV7-9	TRBJ1-1
CASSYLRGQLFF	TGTGCCAGCAGTTACTTACGGGGACAACTGTTTTTT	-	few	TRBV6-5	TRBJ1-4
CASSRQGGTPYGYTF	TGCGCCAGCAGTCGTCAGGGGGGAACTCCCTATGGCTACACCTTC	TRBD1	-	TRBV10-1	TRBJ1-2
CASSIVPGVGQPQHF	TGTGCCAGTAGTATAGTGCCGGGGGTAGGTCAGCCCCAGCATTTT	-	-	TRBV19	TRBJ1-5
CASSLVLGQRGNTIYF	TGTGCCAGCAGCTTGGTCCTTGGACAGCGCGGAAACACCATATATTTT	-	-	TRBV5-5	TRBJ1-3
CASSSIGTSGSAETQYF	TGTGCCAGCAGCTCGATAGGGACTAGCGGGAGTGCAGAGACCCAGTACTTC	TRBD2	-	TRBV13	TRBJ2-5
CASSAQGGPYNEQFF	TGTGCCAGCAGCGCCCAGGGCGGGCCCTACAATGAGCAGTTCTTC	-	-	TRBV16	TRBJ2-1
CASSPGQGYYNEQFF	TGTGCCAGCAGCCCGGGACAGGGGTACTACAATGAGCAGTTCTTC	TRBD1	-	TRBV7-2	TRBJ2-1
CASSLATGLAFF	TGTGCCAGCAGCTTGGCGACGGGGTTGGCTTTCTTT	-	-	TRBV7-2	TRBJ1-1
CASSGPTYEQYF	TGTGCCAGCAGTGGCCCAACCTACGAGCAGTACTTC	-	-	TRBV2	TRBJ2-7
CASSLAPTGSYEQYF	TGTGCCAGCAGCTTAGCACCCACAGGGTCCTACGAGCAGTACTTC	-	once	TRBV7-2	TRBJ2-7
CASRRGLANEQFF	TGTGCCAGCAGACGCGGACTAGCCAATGAGCAGTTCTTC	TRBD2	-	TRBV4-2	TRBJ2-1
CASSGDRGREQYF	TGTGCCAGCAGTGGGGACAGGGGGCGCGAGCAGTACTTC	TRBD1	-	TRBV2	TRBJ2-7
CASSRPEGAGYNEQFF	TGCGCCAGCAGCCGTCCTGAGGGAGCGGGGTACAATGAGCAGTTCTTC	TRBD2	-	TRBV5-1	TRBJ2-1
CASSGSWGSANTGELFF	TGTGCCAGCAGTGGCTCCTGGGGAAGCGCGAACACCGGGGAGCTGTTTTTT	-	-	TRBV6-1	TRBJ2-2
CSVGPNGGALYEQYF	TGCAGCGTTGGACCTAATGGGGGCGCTCTCTACGAGCAGTACTTC	-	-	TRBV29-1	TRBJ2-7
CASSEVAGPSSGNTIYF	TGTGCCAGCAGTGAAGTCGCGGGACCAAGCTCTGGAAACACCATATATTTT	-	-	TRBV2	TRBJ1-3
CASSQASYQPQHF	TGTGCCAGCAGCCAGGCATCGTATCAGCCCCAGCATTTT	-	-	TRBV4-2	TRBJ1-5
CASMLAGGSYEQYF	TGTGCCAGCATGCTGGCGGGAGGATCCTACGAGCAGTACTTC	TRBD2	-	TRBV2	TRBJ2-7
CASSLYPLQGKSGYTF	TGTGCCAGCAGTTTGTATCCTTTGCAGGGGAAGAGTGGCTACACCTTC	-	-	TRBV28	TRBJ1-2
CASSSYRETSTDTQYF	TGTGCCAGCAGTTCATACAGGGAGACTAGCACAGATACGCAGTATTTT	-	-	TRBV6-6	TRBJ2-3
CSVRINYGYTF	TGCAGCGTGAGGATCAACTATGGCTACACCTTC	-	-	TRBV29-1	TRBJ1-2
CASSRGTSGRNGETQYF	TGTGCCAGCAGCCGGGGGACTAGCGGGAGGAACGGGGAGACCCAGTACTTC	TRBD2	once	TRBV5-4	TRBJ2-5
CASSMGRRTYNEQFF	TGTGCCAGTAGTATGGGTCGCCGGACCTACAATGAGCAGTTCTTC	-	-	TRBV19	TRBJ2-1
CASSPSGRREAFF	TGTGCCAGTAGTCCTTCGGGGCGGCGGGAAGCTTTCTTT	-	-	TRBV19	TRBJ1-1
CASQLGGGQETQYF	TGTGCCTCTCAACTAGGTGGGGGCCAAGAGACCCAGTACTTC	-	-	TRBV10-3	TRBJ2-5
CASRGGTGNTEAFF	TGCGCCAGCAGGGGCGGGACGGGGAACACTGAAGCTTTCTTT	-	-	TRBV5-1	TRBJ1-1
CSVEGGPYEQYF	TGCAGCGTGGAGGGGGGACCCTACGAGCAGTACTTC	-	-	TRBV29-1	TRBJ2-7
CASSQGRGTVGRGELFF	TGCGCCAGCAGCCAAGGAAGGGGGACAGTCGGGCGCGGGGAGCTGTTTTTT	TRBD1	few	TRBV4-1	TRBJ2-2
CASSQDRNTEAFF	TGCGCCAGCAGCCAAGATCGCAACACTGAAGCTTTCTTT	-	-	TRBV4-3	TRBJ1-1
CASQNGYTF	TGCGCCAGCCAGAATGGCTACACCTTC	-	-	TRBV10-1	TRBJ1-2
CASSLDSGRTDTQYF	TGTGCCAGCAGCTTAGATAGCGGGCGGACAGATACGCAGTATTTT	TRBD2	-	TRBV7-8	TRBJ2-3
CASSAYPGQAREQYF	TGTGCCAGCAGCGCTTACCCGGGACAGGCAAGGGAGCAGTACTTC	TRBD1	-	TRBV9	TRBJ2-7